This TCR beta chain was identified in a study of Graves' ophthalmopathy and Graves' hyperthyroidism. Overall study results and limits: Both a roughly 70% sensitivity and an approximately 72% specificity characterized the model's predictions of ophthalmopathy progression. The authors also found most expanded thyroid clonotypes above 0.001 frequency in blood. The 13-signature model separated ophthalmopathy from stable hyperthyroidism at around 90% sensitivity and around 80% specificity.

The CDR3 has 16 residues. Losses at the gene ends were 0 bases for V and 2 bases for J; bases not matched to a gene: 7. Germline-derived CDR1 and CDR2 are SGHNT and YYREEE (reference sequence). RNA transcripts were the source from which TCR beta CDR3 regions were amplified. Second-round multiplex PCR came after a first-round RT-PCR that employed HTBI primers. TCRdb processed the multiplex PCR reads anew with MiXCR; each CDR3 protein has one entry. Among approximately 640,000 distinct CDR3 sequences, about 41% were seen once, and the ten largest hold over 2.5%. With respect to this clonotype: Its antigen is unidentified. The conserved phenylalanine or tryptophan normally closing the CDR3 is absent here, so this likely arose from a read error.

Physicians reached a diagnosis by relying on clinical symptoms, serum thyroxine, TRAb, thyroid ultrasound and orbital computed tomography. The TCR was taken from an adult man with Graves' ophthalmopathy. The chain uses TRBV5-4 and TRBJ2-7; 8 bases match TRBD2. Material for sequencing was peripheral blood. CDR3 sequence (DNA): TGTGCCAGCAGCTTGGCCGGCCGGGGGGGCGCCTACGAGCAGTACTGC. Its protein is CASSLAGRGGAYEQYC.